These T cell receptor beta chains were read from a single sample in a study of blood T cells in healthy people across ages. Each CDR3 protein gets one entry after TCRdb re-called the 5' RACE reads with MiXCR. The sample shows about 1.6 million distinct CDR3 sequences, 30% to 40% of them seen only once. The sample comprised blood. These receptors all stem from a woman between 25 and 40 years old in good health. The CDR3 runs from the conserved cysteine through the conserved F or W. The order of the fields is CDR3 protein, CDR3 DNA, J gene, D gene, V gene, clone size. A D gene is named only where the DNA matches it firmly. Clone size, where shown, is once, few, many, or a class for clones that have expanded.

CASTTGTSVLNTGELFF | TGTGCCAGCACCACCGGGACTAGCGTATTGAACACCGGGGAGCTGTTTTTT | TRBJ2-2 | TRBD2 | TRBV5-5 | .
CASGPAGRADNEQFF | TGTGCCAGCGGACCCGCGGGGCGGGCAGACAATGAGCAGTTCTTC | TRBJ2-1 | . | TRBV6-5 | .
CASSPLGGQQLDTQYF | TGTGCCAGCAGCCCCTTAGGGGGACAGCAGCTGGATACGCAGTATTTT | TRBJ2-3 | TRBD1 | TRBV14 | .
CTSSRTGGPQETQYF | TGTACCAGCAGTCGAACAGGGGGGCCGCAAGAGACCCAGTACTTC | TRBJ2-5 | TRBD1 | TRBV6-5 | .
CASGYRQGADTQYF | TGTGCCAGCGGATACAGACAGGGTGCGGATACGCAGTATTTT | TRBJ2-3 | TRBD1 | TRBV13 | .
CASSQESETQGYTF | TGCGCCAGCAGCCAAGAATCTGAAACCCAAGGCTACACCTTC | TRBJ1-2 | . | TRBV4-1 | .
CASSRLAGDVYGQFF | TGTGCCAGCAGCAGACTAGCGGGGGATGTGTATGGGCAGTTCTTC | TRBJ2-1 | TRBD2 | TRBV13 | .
CASSQELGSVAELFF | TGTGCCAGCAGCCAAGAATTAGGCAGCGTCGCGGAGCTGTTTTTT | TRBJ2-2 | . | TRBV4-2 | .
CASRGQGLAGELFF | TGTGCCAGCAGGGGACAGGGTCTTGCCGGGGAGCTGTTTTTT | TRBJ2-2 | TRBD1 | TRBV27 | .
CASKLVTDKNEKLFF | TGTGCCAGCAAACTCGTTACAGACAAGAATGAAAAACTGTTTTTT | TRBJ1-4 | . | TRBV27 | .
CASTKPLTVPYNEQFF | TGTGCCAGCACCAAACCTTTGACAGTGCCCTACAATGAGCAGTTCTTC | TRBJ2-1 | . | TRBV28 | few
CASGLAGGGNTEAFF | TGTGCTAGTGGTTTGGCCGGAGGGGGGAACACTGAAGCTTTCTTT | TRBJ1-1 | . | TRBV12-5 | few
CASNSLRRAPSYEQYF | TGTGCCAGCAATTCTCTCAGGCGGGCACCTTCCTACGAGCAGTACTTC | TRBJ2-7 | . | TRBV6-5 | .
CATKQTGVLAEAFF | TGTGCCACCAAACAAACAGGGGTTTTGGCTGAAGCTTTCTTT | TRBJ1-1 | TRBD1 | TRBV10-3 | .
CASSKETGMKSYEQYF | TGTGCCAGCAGCAAAGAAACGGGTATGAAGTCCTACGAGCAGTACTTC | TRBJ2-7 | . | TRBV21-1 | .
CASSLTGTGETQYF | TGCGCCAGCAGCTTGACAGGGACGGGGGAGACCCAGTACTTC | TRBJ2-5 | . | TRBV5-1 | .
CAGSLSGRSYEQYF | TGTGCCGGCAGTTTATCGGGCAGGTCCTACGAGCAGTACTTC | TRBJ2-7 | . | TRBV12-3/TRBV12-4 | few
CSVDFPGELNTEAFF | TGCAGCGTTGACTTCCCGGGGGAACTGAACACTGAAGCTTTCTTT | TRBJ1-1 | . | TRBV29-1 | .
CATSRDLYEKLFF | TGTGCCACCAGCAGAGATCTATATGAAAAACTGTTTTTT | TRBJ1-4 | . | TRBV15 | few
CSARDGRGDYGYTF | TGCAGTGCTAGAGATGGCAGGGGAGACTATGGCTACACCTTC | TRBJ1-2 | . | TRBV20-1 | few
CAITGGPSGGSSISTGELFF | TGTGCCATCACCGGGGGGCCTAGCGGGGGGTCATCTATAAGCACCGGGGAGCTGTTTTTT | TRBJ2-2 | TRBD2 | TRBV10-3 | .
CSARGVGTSGPETQYF | TGCAGTGCTAGAGGAGTTGGGACTAGCGGACCAGAGACCCAGTACTTC | TRBJ2-5 | TRBD2 | TRBV20-1 | few
CASSQEQGTLYEQYF | TGCGCCAGCAGCCAAGAGCAGGGTACCCTCTACGAGCAGTACTTC | TRBJ2-7 | . | TRBV4-1 | .
CASSLVEGYEQYF | TGTGCCAGCAGCTTAGTGGAGGGGTACGAGCAGTACTTC | TRBJ2-7 | . | TRBV7-9 | many
CSARGPRLAGAYEQYF | TGCAGTGCTAGAGGCCCGAGACTAGCGGGAGCTTACGAGCAGTACTTC | TRBJ2-7 | TRBD2 | TRBV20-1 | few
CASSLGSGTGTYEQYF | TGTGCCAGCAGCTTAGGATCGGGGACAGGGACCTACGAGCAGTACTTC | TRBJ2-7 | TRBD1 | TRBV13 | .
CASSLSSTQYF | TGTGCCAGCAGCCTTTCGAGTACGCAGTATTTT | TRBJ2-3 | . | TRBV14 | .
CASSFNREAHQPQHF | TGTGCCAGCAGTTTTAACAGGGAGGCTCATCAGCCCCAGCATTTT | TRBJ1-5 | . | TRBV27 | many
CASSPSEVYSNQPQHF | TGTGCCAGCAGTCCCTCGGAAGTATATAGCAATCAGCCCCAGCATTTT | TRBJ1-5 | . | TRBV28 | .
CASSVEGTGGSPLHF | TGTGCCAGCAGCGTAGAGGGGACAGGGGGCTCACCCCTCCACTTT | TRBJ1-6 | TRBD1 | TRBV9 | once
CASSLTSGRADTQYF | TGTGCCAGCAGCTTAACTAGCGGGAGGGCAGATACGCAGTATTTT | TRBJ2-3 | TRBD2 | TRBV7-3 | many
CASSQVMGRQETQYF | TGTGCCAGCAGCCAAGTTATGGGGCGTCAAGAGACCCAGTACTTC | TRBJ2-5 | . | TRBV3-1 | .
CASSFLAPSGSSYEQYF | TGCGCCAGCAGCTTTTTGGCCCCTAGCGGGAGTTCCTACGAGCAGTACTTC | TRBJ2-7 | TRBD2 | TRBV5-1 | few
CASSRPGVNEQFF | TGTGCCAGCAGCCGCCCGGGAGTAAATGAGCAGTTCTTC | TRBJ2-1 | . | TRBV11-2 | .
CASSLRQGSGGYTF | TGTGCCAGCAGCCTACGACAGGGGAGTGGTGGCTACACCTTC | TRBJ1-2 | TRBD1 | TRBV7-2 | few
CASSLAGGPYDEQYF | TGCGCCAGCAGCCTAGCGGGAGGGCCGTACGACGAGCAGTACTTC | TRBJ2-7 | TRBD2 | TRBV5-1 | few
CASSFSGLLYEQYF | TGTGCCAGCAGTTTCTCAGGGCTTCTCTACGAGCAGTACTTC | TRBJ2-7 | . | TRBV28 | .
CASSLLGTSGETQYF | TGCGCCAGCAGCCTTTTGGGGACTAGCGGGGAGACCCAGTACTTC | TRBJ2-5 | TRBD2 | TRBV5-1 | .
CSAAPSSGRLTDTQYF | TGCAGTGCTGCCCCCTCTAGCGGGAGGCTCACAGATACGCAGTATTTT | TRBJ2-3 | TRBD2 | TRBV20-1 | many
CASSALAVASTDTQYF | TGTGCCAGCAGTGCACTAGCAGTAGCTAGCACAGATACGCAGTATTTT | TRBJ2-3 | . | TRBV6-4 | many
CSARPGSRRETQYF | TGCAGTGCTAGACCCGGATCCCGACGGGAGACCCAGTACTTC | TRBJ2-5 | . | TRBV20-1 | .
CASTPRVSGFGHYGYTF | TGTGCCAGCACCCCTAGGGTTAGTGGATTCGGGCACTATGGCTACACCTTC | TRBJ1-2 | . | TRBV27 | few
CASSQATGPNSPLHF | TGTGCCAGCAGCCAAGCCACCGGGCCGAATTCACCCCTCCACTTT | TRBJ1-6 | . | TRBV4-2 | few
CASSASLASTDTQYF | TGTGCCAGCAGCGCCTCACTAGCGAGCACAGATACGCAGTATTTT | TRBJ2-3 | TRBD2 | TRBV7-3 | .
CATSRERGIDEQFF | TGTGCCACTAGCAGAGAGCGGGGAATAGATGAGCAGTTCTTC | TRBJ2-1 | TRBD2 | TRBV15 | .
CASTGQGENTEAFF | TGTGCCAGCACTGGACAGGGAGAGAACACTGAAGCTTTCTTT | TRBJ1-1 | TRBD1 | TRBV3-1 | once
CATRAGTSGSYEQYF | TGTGCCACCAGGGCCGGGACTAGCGGCTCCTACGAGCAGTACTTC | TRBJ2-7 | TRBD2 | TRBV24-1 | .
CASSRGQAEWTQYF | TGCGCCAGCAGCCGAGGACAGGCCGAGTGGACCCAGTACTTC | TRBJ2-5 | TRBD1 | TRBV4-1 | .
CSADGHPNYGYTF | TGCAGTGCTGACGGACACCCTAACTATGGCTACACCTTC | TRBJ1-2 | . | TRBV20-1 | .
CASSQPLRSDTQYF | TGTGCCAGCAGCCAACCTTTGCGGTCAGATACGCAGTATTTT | TRBJ2-3 | . | TRBV14 | .
CASSQDASSGDTQYF | TGTGCCAGCAGCCAAGATGCCTCTTCTGGAGATACGCAGTATTTT | TRBJ2-3 | . | TRBV3-1 | .